One and the same sample provided the 11 T cell receptor beta chains below, sequenced in a study of CD8 T cells in ankylosing spondylitis. TCRdb used MiXCR to reprocess the 5' RACE reads, holding one entry per CDR3 protein. The sample has hundreds of thousands of distinct CDR3 sequences; over 9.5% are singletons. The sample comprised blood, either unsorted or a sorted T cell fraction (not recorded which). These TCRs come from a male donor with ankylosing spondylitis or in good health (not recorded which).

This chain connects TRBV7-2 to TRBJ1-6; D possibly corresponds to TRBD1 (6 bases). V shed 5 bases and J shed 0 bases, with 11 bases lying between them. Germline values: CDR1 SGHTA, CDR2 FQGNSA. The length of the CDR3 is 16 residues. The CDR3 DNA reads as TGTGCCAGCAGCACGGACAGTGGCTCCTATAATTCACCCCTCCACTTT. This translates into CASSTDSGSYNSPLHF.

This clonotype was found many times. The chain carries TRBV20-1 and TRBJ2-7; the D gene is possibly TRBD2 (5 bases). This CDR3 contains 14 residues. V gave up 4 bases and J gave up 2 bases, with 15 bases separating them. Germline V gives CDR1 DFQATT, CDR2 SNEGSKA (reference sequence). CDR3 protein: CSANSLRGAYEQYF. For the CDR3, the DNA is TGCAGTGCTAACAGCCTACGGGGTGCCTACGAGCAGTACTTC.

There are many counts of this clonotype. The chain combines TRBV9 with TRBJ1-2; D is unclear. The CDR3 has 15 amino acids. CDR1 SGDLS and CDR2 YYNGEE come from the germline V gene. The ends were cut back, 3 bases at V and 8 bases at J, with 20 bases in the middle. The CDR3 DNA is TGTGCCAGCAGCGCCCGCCCCCCACCGGATGGCGGCTACACCTTC. Translation: CASSARPPPDGGYTF.

This clonotype was seen many times. For the CDR3, the DNA is TGCAGTGCTAGAGGTTTGCGGGAACGTCAAGAGACCCAGTACTTC. It specifies CSARGLRERQETQYF. The rearrangement uses TRBV20-1 and TRBJ2-5, with a weak D call TRBD2 (6 bases). The V gene's germline CDR1 is DFQATT and CDR2 SNEGSKA (reference sequence). V lost 1 base to trimming and J lost 2 bases, with 14 bases between them. This CDR3 spans 15 amino acids.

This clonotype was detected ten times or more. The chain carries TRBV7-6 and TRBJ2-1, with 11 bases aligning to TRBD2. J gave up 7 bases and V 1 base, and 6 bases lay outside the gene matches. The CDR3 has 16 residues. Germline lookup yields CDR1 SGHVS and CDR2 FNYEAQ. The CDR3 protein is CASSLVTSGTKNEQFF. In nucleotides, the CDR3 is TGTGCCAGCAGCTTAGTGACTAGCGGGACCAAGAATGAGCAGTTCTTC.

This clonotype was recorded a few times. The chain couples TRBV12-3 or TRBV12-4 to TRBJ1-5; D unresolved. V lost 2 bases and J 3 bases, leaving 8 bases between the germline ends. CDR3 length: 14 residues. The CDR3 sequence: CASSLRPDNQPQHF. DNA of the CDR3: TGTGCCAGCAGTTTACGGCCCGACAATCAGCCCCAGCATTTT.

This clonotype has ten or more counts. The chain joins TRBV7-2 to TRBJ1-1, with 10 bases that match TRBD1. V was pared by 8 bases and J by 1 base, with 4 bases of the junction left unmatched. CDR3 length equals 14 residues. Germline loops: CDR1 SGHTA, CDR2 FQGNSA. The CDR3, as DNA: TGTGCCAGCCTTCGACAGGGGGCGAACACTGAAGCTTTCTTT. Protein product: CASLRQGANTEAFF.

The chain uses TRBV15 and TRBJ2-5; D perhaps matches TRBD1 (5 bases). With 2 bases removed from V and 5 bases from J, the gap between germline ends came to 15 bases. The CDR3 sequence is 15 residues long. Germline V gives CDR1 LNHNV, CDR2 YYDKDF (reference sequence). CDR3 loop: CATSRRGPGWETQYF. The CDR3 nucleotides are TGTGCCACCAGCAGAAGGGGCCCAGGGTGGGAGACCCAGTACTTC.

This clonotype came up many times. V is TRBV3-1 and J is TRBJ2-7, with D unresolved. The germline V and J ends were trimmed by 0 bases and 9 bases, with 15 bases remaining between them. The V gene's germline CDR1 is LGHDT and CDR2 YNNKEL (reference sequence). The CDR3 is 14 amino acids. The chain's CDR3 is CASSQEASASGQYF. In DNA, the CDR3 is TGTGCCAGCAGCCAAGAAGCTTCTGCCTCCGGGCAGTACTTC.

In this sample, this clonotype turned up many times. In DNA, the CDR3 is TGTGCCAGCAGGGTAGTAGAGGCGGAGACCCAGTACTTC. This gives the protein CASRVVEAETQYF. This rearrangement joins TRBV12-3 or TRBV12-4 to TRBJ2-5; unclear D gene. V was cut by 6 bases and J by 5 bases, with 13 bases left in between. This CDR3 has 13 amino acids.

This clonotype was recorded many times. The chain uses TRBV2 and TRBJ2-1; 8 bases map to TRBD1. The CDR3 consists of 15 residues. Germline V lookup: CDR1 SNHLY, CDR2 FYNNEI. V was clipped by 7 bases and J by 3 bases; unmatched bases: 8. CDR3 nucleotide sequence: TGTGCCAGCACTCCCCAGGGGGCGATCTACAATGAGCAGTTCTTC. Amino acid sequence: CASTPQGAIYNEQFF.